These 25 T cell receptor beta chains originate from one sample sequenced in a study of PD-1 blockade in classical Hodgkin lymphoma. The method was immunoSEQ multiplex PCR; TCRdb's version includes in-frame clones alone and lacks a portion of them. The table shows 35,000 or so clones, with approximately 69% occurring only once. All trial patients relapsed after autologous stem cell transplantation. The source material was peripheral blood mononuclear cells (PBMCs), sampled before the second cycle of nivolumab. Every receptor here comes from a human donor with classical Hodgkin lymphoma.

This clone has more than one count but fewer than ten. The CDR3 sequence is CASSQGGAGATDTQYF. CDR3 nucleotide sequence: TGCGCCAGCAGCCAAGGTGGAGCGGGGGCCACAGATACGCAGTATTTT. V gene TRBV4-3 combines with J gene TRBJ2-3; 8 nucleotides agree with TRBD2. The CDR3 is 16 amino acids. J gave up 2 bases and V 1 base, and 5 bases lay outside the gene matches. Germline V lookup: CDR1 LGHNA, CDR2 YSLEER.

The CDR3: CASSEGLARNYGYTF. CDR3 sequence (DNA): TGTGCCAGCAGTGAGGGGCTAGCCCGAAACTATGGCTACACCTTC. The chain is built from TRBV2 and TRBJ1-2; D possibly corresponds to TRBD1 (5 bases). V lost 3 bases and J 2 bases, leaving 13 bases between the germline ends. Germline V gene sequence: CDR1 SNHLY, CDR2 FYNNEI. The CDR3 is 15 amino acids.

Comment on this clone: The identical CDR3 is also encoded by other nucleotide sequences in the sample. Here the CDR3 DNA reads TGTGCCAGCTCGCCTGGGACAGTATCCTACGAGCAGTACTTC. Protein sequence: CASSPGTVSYEQYF. The chain combines TRBV18 with TRBJ2-7, with 7 bases aligning to TRBD1. The trim removed 6 bases at V and 1 base at J, leaving 6 bases unmatched. CDR1 and CDR2 (germline): KGHSH, LQKENI. The CDR3 has 14 residues.

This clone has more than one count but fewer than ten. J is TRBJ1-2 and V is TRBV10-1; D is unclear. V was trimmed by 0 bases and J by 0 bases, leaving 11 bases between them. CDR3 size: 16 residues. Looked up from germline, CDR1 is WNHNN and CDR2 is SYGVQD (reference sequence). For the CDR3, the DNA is TGCGCCAGCAGTGAGTCGGAAGTTGTAGCTAACTATGGCTACACCTTC. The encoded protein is CASSESEVVANYGYTF.

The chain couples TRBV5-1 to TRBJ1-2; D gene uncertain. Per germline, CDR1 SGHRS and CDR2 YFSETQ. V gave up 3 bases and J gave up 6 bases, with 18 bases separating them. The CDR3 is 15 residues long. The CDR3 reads CASSWMEGRRNGYTF. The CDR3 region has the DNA TGCGCCAGCAGCTGGATGGAAGGACGGAGGAATGGCTACACCTTC.

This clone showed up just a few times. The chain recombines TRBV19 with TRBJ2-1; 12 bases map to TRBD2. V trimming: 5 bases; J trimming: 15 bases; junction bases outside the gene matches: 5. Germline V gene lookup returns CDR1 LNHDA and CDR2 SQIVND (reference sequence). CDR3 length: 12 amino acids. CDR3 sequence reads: CASSSLAGGTFF. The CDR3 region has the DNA TGTGCCAGTAGTTCACTAGCGGGAGGTACGTTCTTC.

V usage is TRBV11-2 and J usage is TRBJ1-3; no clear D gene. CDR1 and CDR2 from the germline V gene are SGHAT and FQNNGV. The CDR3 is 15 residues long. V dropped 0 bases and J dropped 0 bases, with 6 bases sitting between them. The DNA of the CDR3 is TGTGCCAGCAGCTTAGAAACAGTCTCTGGAAACACCATATATTTT. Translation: CASSLETVSGNTIYF.

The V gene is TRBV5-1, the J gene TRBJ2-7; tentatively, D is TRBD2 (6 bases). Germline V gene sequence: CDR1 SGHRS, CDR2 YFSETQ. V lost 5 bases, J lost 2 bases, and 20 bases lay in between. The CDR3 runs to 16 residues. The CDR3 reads CASRFLGGDPTYEQYF. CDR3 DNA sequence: TGCGCCAGCAGATTCCTTGGAGGGGATCCAACCTACGAGCAGTACTTC.

CDR3 sequence (DNA): TGTGCCAGCAATTTCGAGGGCATGAACACTGAAGCTTTCTTT. Translated, it gives CASNFEGMNTEAFF. V gene TRBV2 combines with J gene TRBJ1-1; no clear D. Per the germline V gene, CDR1 is SNHLY and CDR2 is FYNNEI. With 7 bases removed from V and 0 bases from J, the gap between germline ends came to 12 bases. The CDR3 length is 14 residues.

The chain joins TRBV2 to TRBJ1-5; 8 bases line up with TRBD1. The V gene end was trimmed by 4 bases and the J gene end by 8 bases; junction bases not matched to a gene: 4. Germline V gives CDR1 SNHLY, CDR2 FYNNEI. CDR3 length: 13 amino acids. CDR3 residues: CASSVDRVEPQHF. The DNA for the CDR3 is TGTGCCAGCAGTGTGGACAGGGTCGAGCCCCAGCATTTT.

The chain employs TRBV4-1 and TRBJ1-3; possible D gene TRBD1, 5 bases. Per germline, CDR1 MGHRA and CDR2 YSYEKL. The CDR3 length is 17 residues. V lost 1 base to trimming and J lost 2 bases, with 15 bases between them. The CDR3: CASSQGPGRSAGNTIYF. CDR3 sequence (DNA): TGCGCCAGCAGCCAAGGACCGGGACGGTCGGCTGGAAACACCATATATTTT.

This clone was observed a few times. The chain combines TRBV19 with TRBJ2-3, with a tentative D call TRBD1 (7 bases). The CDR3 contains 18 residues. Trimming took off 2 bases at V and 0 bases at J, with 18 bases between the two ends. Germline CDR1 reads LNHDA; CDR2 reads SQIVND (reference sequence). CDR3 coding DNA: TGTGCCAGTAGTATATCCCAGGGGGTAGGGGGGAGCACAGATACGCAGTATTTT. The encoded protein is CASSISQGVGGSTDTQYF.

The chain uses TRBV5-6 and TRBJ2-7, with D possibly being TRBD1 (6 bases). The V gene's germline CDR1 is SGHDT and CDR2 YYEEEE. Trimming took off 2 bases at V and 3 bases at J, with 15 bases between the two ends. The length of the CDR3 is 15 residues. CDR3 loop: CASSLVWGQNYEQYF. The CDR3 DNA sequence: TGTGCCAGCAGCTTAGTGTGGGGGCAGAACTACGAGCAGTACTTC.

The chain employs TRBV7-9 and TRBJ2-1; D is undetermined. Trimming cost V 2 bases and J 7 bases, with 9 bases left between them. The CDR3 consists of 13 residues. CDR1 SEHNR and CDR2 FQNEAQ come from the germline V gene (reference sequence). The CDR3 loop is CASSLPGRNEQFF. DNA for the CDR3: TGTGCCAGCAGCTTACCAGGCCGGAATGAGCAGTTCTTC.

CDR3 bases: TGTGCCAGCAGTCAGGGATTCGGCTATGGCTACACCTTC. It specifies CASSQGFGYGYTF. The genes are TRBV6-6 and TRBJ1-2, with D maybe TRBD1 (5 bases). The CDR3 totals 13 residues. With 5 bases removed from V and 4 bases from J, the gap between germline ends came to 11 bases. Looked up from germline, CDR1 is MNHNY and CDR2 is SVGAGI (reference sequence).

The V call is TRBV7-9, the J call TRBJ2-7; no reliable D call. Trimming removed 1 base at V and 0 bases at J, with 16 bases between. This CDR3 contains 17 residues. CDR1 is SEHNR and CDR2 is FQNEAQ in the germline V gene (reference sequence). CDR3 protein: CASSLGFQQTSSYEQYF. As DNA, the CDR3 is TGTGCCAGCAGCTTAGGGTTCCAGCAGACCAGCTCCTACGAGCAGTACTTC. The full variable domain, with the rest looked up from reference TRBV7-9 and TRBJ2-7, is DTGVSQNPRHKITKRGQNVTFRCDPISEHNRLYWYRQTLGQGPEFLTYFQNEAQLEKSRLLSDRFSAERPKGSFSTLEIQRTEQGDSAMYLCASSLGFQQTSSYEQYFGPGTRLTVT.

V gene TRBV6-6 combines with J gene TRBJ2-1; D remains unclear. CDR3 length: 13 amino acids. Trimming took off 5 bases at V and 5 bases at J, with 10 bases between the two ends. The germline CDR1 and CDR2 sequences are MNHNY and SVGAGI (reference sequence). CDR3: CASSQFENNEQFF. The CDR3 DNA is TGTGCCAGCAGTCAATTCGAAAACAATGAGCAGTTCTTC.

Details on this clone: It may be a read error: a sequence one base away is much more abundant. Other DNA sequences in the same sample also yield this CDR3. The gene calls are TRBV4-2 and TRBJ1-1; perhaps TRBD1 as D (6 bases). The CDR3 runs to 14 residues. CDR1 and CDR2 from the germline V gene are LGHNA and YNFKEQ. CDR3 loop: CASSQVQGNTEAFF. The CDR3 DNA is TGTGCTAGCAGCCAAGTACAGGGGAACACTGAAGCTTTCTTT.

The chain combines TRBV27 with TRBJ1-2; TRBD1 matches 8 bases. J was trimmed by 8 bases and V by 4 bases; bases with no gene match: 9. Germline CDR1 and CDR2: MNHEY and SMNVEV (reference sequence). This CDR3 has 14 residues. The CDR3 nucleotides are TGTGCCAGCAGTTCTCGCAGGGGGCTTTGGGGCTACACCTTC. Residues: CASSSRRGLWGYTF.

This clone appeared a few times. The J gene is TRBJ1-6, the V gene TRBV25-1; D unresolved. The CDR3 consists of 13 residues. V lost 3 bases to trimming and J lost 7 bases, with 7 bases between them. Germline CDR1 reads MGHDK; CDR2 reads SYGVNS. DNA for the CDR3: TGTGCCAGCAGTGATTTACCAAATTCACCCCTCCACTTT. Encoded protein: CASSDLPNSPLHF.

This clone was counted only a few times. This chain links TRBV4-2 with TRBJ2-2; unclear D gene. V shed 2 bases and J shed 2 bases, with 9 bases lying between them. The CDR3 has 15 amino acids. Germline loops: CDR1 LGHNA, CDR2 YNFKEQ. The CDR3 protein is CASSQLRANTGELFF. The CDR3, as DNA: TGTGCCAGCAGCCAACTCCGGGCTAACACCGGGGAGCTGTTTTTT.

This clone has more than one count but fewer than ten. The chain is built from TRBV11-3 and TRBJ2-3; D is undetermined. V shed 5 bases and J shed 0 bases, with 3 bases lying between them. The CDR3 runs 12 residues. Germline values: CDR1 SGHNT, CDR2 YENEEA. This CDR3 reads CASSTSTDTQYF. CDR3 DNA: TGTGCCAGCAGCACCAGCACAGATACGCAGTATTTT. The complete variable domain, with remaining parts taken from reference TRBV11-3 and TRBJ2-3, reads EAGVVQSPRYKIIEKKQPVAFWCNPISGHNTLYWYLQNLGQGPELLIRYENEEAVDDSQLPKDRFSAERLKGVDSTLKIQPAELGDSAVYLCASSTSTDTQYFGPGTRLTVL.

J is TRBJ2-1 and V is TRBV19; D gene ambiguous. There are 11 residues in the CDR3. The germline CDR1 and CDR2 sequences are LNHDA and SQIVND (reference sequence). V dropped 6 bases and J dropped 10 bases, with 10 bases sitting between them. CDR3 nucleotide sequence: TGTGCCAGTAGAAGGGAAAAGGAGCAGTTCTTC. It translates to CASRREKEQFF.

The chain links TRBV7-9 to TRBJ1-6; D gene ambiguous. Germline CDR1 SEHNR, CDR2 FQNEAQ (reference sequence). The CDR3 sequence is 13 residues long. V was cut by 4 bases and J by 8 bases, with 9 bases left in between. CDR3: CASSSDADSPLHF. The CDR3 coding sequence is TGTGCCAGCAGCTCGGATGCGGATTCACCCCTCCACTTT.

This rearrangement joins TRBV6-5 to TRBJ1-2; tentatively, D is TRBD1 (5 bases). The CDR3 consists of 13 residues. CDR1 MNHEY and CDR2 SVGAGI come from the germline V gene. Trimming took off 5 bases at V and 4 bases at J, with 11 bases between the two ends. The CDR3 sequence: CASSNLGPYGYTF. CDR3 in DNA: TGTGCCAGCAGTAACCTGGGGCCCTATGGCTACACCTTC.